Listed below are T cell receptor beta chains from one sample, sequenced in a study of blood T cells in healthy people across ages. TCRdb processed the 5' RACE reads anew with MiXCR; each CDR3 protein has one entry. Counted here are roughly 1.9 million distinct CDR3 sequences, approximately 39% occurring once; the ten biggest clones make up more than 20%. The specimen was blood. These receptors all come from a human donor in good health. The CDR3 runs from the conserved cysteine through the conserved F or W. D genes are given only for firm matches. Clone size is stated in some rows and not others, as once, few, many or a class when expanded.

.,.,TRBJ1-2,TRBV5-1,CASSLVIYREDYGYTF,TGCGCCAGCAGCTTGGTGATTTACAGGGAGGACTATGGCTACACCTTC
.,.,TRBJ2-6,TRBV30,CACGGMAGANVLTF,TGTGCCTGTGGGGGAATGGCTGGGGCCAACGTCCTGACTTTC
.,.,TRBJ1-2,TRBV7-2,CASIQLLGGLRDGYTF,TGTGCCAGCATTCAACTCCTTGGGGGATTGAGAGATGGCTACACCTTC
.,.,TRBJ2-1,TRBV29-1,CSIWWGHYNEQFF,TGCAGCATATGGTGGGGACACTACAATGAGCAGTTCTTC
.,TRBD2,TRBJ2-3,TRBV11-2,CASSPGSIAGLTQYF,TGTGCCAGCAGCCCCGGGTCGATAGCGGGGCTTACGCAGTATTTT
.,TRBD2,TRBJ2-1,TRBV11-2,CASSSRLAGALSSYNEQFF,TGTGCCAGCAGCTCTAGACTAGCGGGGGCCCTGAGCTCCTACAATGAGCAGTTCTTC
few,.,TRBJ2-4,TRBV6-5,CASSYSRLSSHIQYF,TGTGCCAGCAGTTACTCGAGGCTCTCCAGCCACATTCAGTACTTC
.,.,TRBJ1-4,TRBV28,CASSSRRIATNEKLFF,TGTGCCAGCAGTTCGCGGCGGATTGCAACTAATGAAAAACTGTTTTTT
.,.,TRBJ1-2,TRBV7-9,CASSLGNRDNYGYTF,TGTGCCAGCAGCTTGGGAAACAGGGATAACTATGGCTACACCTTC
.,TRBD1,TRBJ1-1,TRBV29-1,CSVALTGTGGYDTEAFF,TGCAGCGTTGCCCTTACCGGGACAGGGGGCTATGACACTGAAGCTTTCTTT
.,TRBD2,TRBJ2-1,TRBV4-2,CASSQGLGEGSYQETQFF,TGTGCCAGCAGCCAAGGGTTGGGGGAGGGGAGTTACCAAGAGACCCAGTTCTTC
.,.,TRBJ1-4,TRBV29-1,CSVMADKEKLFF,TGCAGCGTTATGGCAGATAAGGAAAAACTGTTTTTT
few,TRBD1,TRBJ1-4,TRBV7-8,CAGSFSGTANEKLFF,TGTGCCGGCAGCTTCTCCGGGACAGCTAATGAAAAACTGTTTTTT
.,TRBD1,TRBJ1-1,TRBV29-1,CSSGTGGDTEAFF,TGCAGCTCCGGGACAGGAGGGGACACTGAAGCTTTCTTT
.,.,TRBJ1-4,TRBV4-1,CASSQDSEEKLFF,TGCGCCAGCAGCCAAGATTCAGAAGAAAAACTGTTTTTT
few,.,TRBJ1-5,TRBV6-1,CASSEARRGGQPQHF,TGTGCCAGCAGTGAAGCGCGTAGGGGTGGGCAGCCCCAGCATTTT
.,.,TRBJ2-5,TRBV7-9,CASSLAADYRQETQYF,TGTGCCAGCAGCTTAGCGGCAGACTACAGACAAGAGACCCAGTACTTC
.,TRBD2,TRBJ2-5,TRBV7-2,CASSLDPGGTWTQYF,TGTGCCAGCAGCTTAGACCCGGGGGGAACCTGGACCCAGTACTTC
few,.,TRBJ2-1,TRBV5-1,CASSLPSVYNEQFF,TGCGCCAGCAGCTTGCCCTCCGTGTACAATGAGCAGTTCTTC
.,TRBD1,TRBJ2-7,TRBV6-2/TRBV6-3,CASHKGAGTGDGEQYF,TGTGCCAGCCATAAGGGGGCCGGGACAGGGGACGGCGAGCAGTACTTC
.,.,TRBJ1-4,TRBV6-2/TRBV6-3,CASSYVSEKLFF,TGTGCCAGCAGTTACGTTTCGGAAAAACTGTTTTTT
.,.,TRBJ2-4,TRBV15,CATSRDSSAVFQYF,TGTGCCACCAGCAGAGATTCTTCAGCGGTCTTTCAGTACTTC
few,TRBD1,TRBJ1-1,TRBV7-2,CASSSDRDTEAFF,TGTGCCAGCAGCTCCGACAGGGATACTGAAGCTTTCTTT
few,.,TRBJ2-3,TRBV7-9,CASSSSQHVQYF,TGTGCCAGCAGCTCGAGCCAGCATGTGCAGTATTTT
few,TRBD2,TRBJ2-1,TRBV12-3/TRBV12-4,CASIGTSGAYNEQFF,TGTGCCAGCATTGGGACTAGCGGGGCGTACAATGAGCAGTTCTTC
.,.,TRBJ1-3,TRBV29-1,CSVEGGMAGNTIYF,TGCAGCGTTGAGGGGGGAATGGCAGGAAACACCATATATTTT
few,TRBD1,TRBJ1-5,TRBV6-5,CASSYSPGQGARGSNQPQHF,TGTGCCAGCAGTTACTCACCGGGACAGGGGGCCAGAGGTAGCAATCAGCCCCAGCATTTT
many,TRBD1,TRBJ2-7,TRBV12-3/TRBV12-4,CASSYHIYDRGHISYEQYF,TGTGCCAGCAGCTACCATATCTACGACAGGGGGCATATCTCCTACGAGCAGTACTTC
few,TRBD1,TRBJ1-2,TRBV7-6,CASSPQERGHRGYTF,TGTGCCAGCAGCCCCCAGGAGAGGGGGCATAGGGGCTACACCTTC
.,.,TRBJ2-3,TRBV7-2,CASSPRRGPRGADTQYF,TGTGCCAGCAGCCCGAGAAGGGGGCCCCGGGGGGCAGATACGCAGTATTTT
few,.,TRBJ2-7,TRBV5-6,CASSSDRREQYF,TGTGCCAGCAGCTCCGACAGGCGCGAGCAGTACTTC
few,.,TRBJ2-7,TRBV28,CASGQPGTFTYEQYF,TGTGCCAGCGGCCAACCAGGGACATTCACCTACGAGCAGTACTTC
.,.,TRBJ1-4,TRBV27,CASSLGPGTPDEKLFF,TGTGCCAGCAGTTTGGGGCCGGGAACACCGGACGAAAAACTGTTTTTT
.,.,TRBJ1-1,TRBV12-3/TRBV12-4,CASSLDLGRPRNTEAFF,TGTGCCAGCAGTTTAGACCTCGGGAGGCCCCGGAACACTGAAGCTTTCTTT
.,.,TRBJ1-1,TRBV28,CATLTRDTGPTEAFF,TGTGCCACGCTCACCCGGGACACCGGGCCCACTGAAGCTTTCTTT
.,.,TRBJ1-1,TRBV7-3,CASSLTPTGRAEAFF,TGTGCCAGCAGCTTAACGCCGACAGGACGGGCTGAAGCTTTCTTT
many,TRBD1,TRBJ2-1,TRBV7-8,CASSPGTGGRRQFF,TGTGCCAGCAGCCCCGGGACAGGGGGCAGGAGGCAGTTCTTC
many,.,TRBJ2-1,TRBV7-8,CASSLAAGENNEQFF,TGTGCCAGCAGCTTAGCGGCTGGGGAGAACAATGAGCAGTTCTTC
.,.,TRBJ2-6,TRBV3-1,CASSPAERGANVLTF,TGTGCCAGCAGCCCCGCGGAGCGGGGGGCCAACGTCCTGACTTTC
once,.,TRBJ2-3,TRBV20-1,CSASDATGSSTDTQCF,TGCAGTGCTAGTGACGCGACAGGCTCAAGCACAGATACGCAGTGTTTT